The 18 T cell receptor beta chains below were found in one sample sequenced in a study of beta chain features in type 1 diabetes. The study reverse transcribed the entire isolated RNA, so it sequenced expressed TCRB transcripts. Assay used: immunoSEQ multiplex PCR; TCRdb lists only in-frame clones, some missing. The sample holds hundreds of thousands of clones, around 13% seen once. Sample: naive CD4+ T cells from blood. The receptors come from a man aged 30 to 45 in good health.

This clone was picked up a small number of times. The CDR3 region is CASSLAIRTDGYTF. CDR3 nucleotides: TGTGCCAGCAGCTTAGCGATAAGGACAGATGGCTACACCTTC. The chain uses TRBV7-2 and TRBJ1-2; D is possibly TRBD1 (6 bases). This CDR3 contains 14 residues. Germline V CDR1 and CDR2: SGHTA, FQGNSA. Trimming removed 0 bases from V and 6 bases from J, with 11 bases in between.

This clone was found a few times. CDR3 residues: CASYDHGASLEISYNEQFF. CDR3 bases: TGCGCCAGCTATGATCATGGGGCGTCCCTCGAGATCTCCTACAATGAGCAGTTCTTC. The rearrangement joins TRBV23-1 to TRBJ2-1, with D maybe TRBD1 (5 bases). TRBV23-1 is an ORF for which the function is uncertain. V shed 8 bases and J shed 0 bases, with 26 bases lying between them. The CDR3 is made up of 19 amino acids.

This chain uses TRBV5-6 with TRBJ2-7; 9 nucleotides agree with TRBD2. The germline V gene encodes CDR1 SGHDT and CDR2 YYEEEE. V lost 0 bases, J lost 1 base, and 2 bases stayed unmatched. There are 15 residues in the CDR3. CDR3 in amino acids: CASSLGLADSYEQYF. The CDR3 nucleotides are TGTGCCAGCAGCTTGGGACTAGCGGATTCCTACGAGCAGTACTTC.

This clone was observed a few times. As DNA, the CDR3 is TGTGCCAGCAGCGACTTCACCGGTTACAATGAGCAGTTCTTC. Protein sequence: CASSDFTGYNEQFF. The chain uses TRBV4-2 and TRBJ2-1; D remains ambiguous. This CDR3 is built from 14 residues. Per the germline V gene, CDR1 is LGHNA and CDR2 is YNFKEQ. Trimming took off 5 bases at V and 4 bases at J, with 12 bases between the two ends.

This chain connects TRBV7-8 to TRBJ2-3, with 9 bases matching TRBD1. This CDR3 region has 17 residues. V lost 0 bases and J lost 7; bases outside the gene matches: 11. Germline values: CDR1 SGHVS, CDR2 FQNEAQ. The CDR3 bases are TGTGCCAGCAGCTTAGCTTCGGGAGGTGACAGGGGGAATACGCAGTATTTT. This sequence encodes CASSLASGGDRGNTQYF.

The CDR3 loop is CASSFFGQAFF. The CDR3 bases are TGTGCCAGCAGTTTTTTCGGTCAAGCTTTCTTT. This rearrangement joins TRBV28 to TRBJ1-1; D unclear. Germline V gene sequence: CDR1 MDHEN, CDR2 SYDVKM. This CDR3 contains 11 residues. V gave up 3 bases and J gave up 9 bases, with 8 bases separating them.

J is TRBJ1-1 and V is TRBV6-5; D remains ambiguous. Deletions cut 0 bases from V and 8 bases from J, with 10 bases between. Germline V gene lookup returns CDR1 MNHEY and CDR2 SVGAGI. The CDR3 loop spans 13 amino acids. CDR3 DNA: TGTGCCAGCAGTTACTCCTCCAGAGTAGAAGCTTTCTTT. Translation: CASSYSSRVEAFF.

This chain connects TRBV4-3 to TRBJ2-7, with TRBD1 as a possible D gene (6 bases). Trimming removed 4 bases from V and 1 base from J, with 29 bases in between. Germline CDR1 is LGHNA and CDR2 is YSLEER. The CDR3 spans 20 residues. The CDR3 loop is CASSPSYGGTRTTISYEQYF. Written as DNA, the CDR3 is TGCGCCAGCAGCCCATCTTATGGGGGCACAAGGACCACAATTTCCTACGAGCAGTACTTC.

The chain is built from TRBV7-9 and TRBJ2-4, with a possible D match to TRBD1 (6 bases). CDR3 size: 14 residues. Between the trimmed V and J ends, which lost 3 bases and 3 bases, there was a span of 9 bases. The germline V gene encodes CDR1 SEHNR and CDR2 FQNEAQ (reference sequence). The CDR3 loop is CASSFRGVKNIQYF. The CDR3, as DNA: TGTGCCAGCAGCTTCAGGGGCGTCAAAAACATTCAGTACTTC.

The CDR3 nucleotides are TGTGCCAGCAGCTTTGGACAGCCTCACAATGAGCAGTTCTTC. Encoded protein: CASSFGQPHNEQFF. V usage is TRBV9 and J usage is TRBJ2-1, with D tentatively TRBD1 (6 bases). V was pared by 4 bases and J by 5 bases, with 13 bases between. This CDR3 has 14 residues. CDR1 is SGDLS, CDR2 YYNGEE, per germline.

This clone was detected a few times. This chain joins TRBV14 and TRBJ2-1; 10 bases are a match to TRBD2. The V gene end was trimmed by 3 bases and the J gene end by 0 bases; junction bases not matched to a gene: 8. The germline V gene has CDR1 SGHDN and CDR2 FVKESK. The CDR3 runs 18 residues. The CDR3 nucleotides are TGTGCCAGCAGCCACCGTAGCGGGGGGACCAGCTCCTACAATGAGCAGTTCTTC. As protein: CASSHRSGGTSSYNEQFF.

V gene TRBV9 combines with J gene TRBJ1-3; 7 bases are shared with TRBD1. The V gene end was trimmed by 0 bases and the J gene end by 1 base; junction bases not matched to a gene: 7. CDR1 is SGDLS, CDR2 YYNGEE, per germline. This CDR3 is 17 amino acids long. Here the CDR3 DNA reads TGTGCCAGCAGCGTAGAGGTGGGACAGTTTTCTGGAAACACCATATATTTT. Its protein is CASSVEVGQFSGNTIYF.

CDR3 nucleotide sequence: TGTGCCAGCAGCTTAGCCTTAGGGCCCACCGGGGAGCTGTTTTTT. Encoded protein: CASSLALGPTGELFF. V usage is TRBV7-2 and J usage is TRBJ2-2; D ambiguous. The CDR3 totals 15 residues. The V gene lost 0 bases and the J gene lost 4 bases, with 9 bases spanning the gap. Germline V gene sequence: CDR1 SGHTA, CDR2 FQGNSA.

This clone was picked up a small number of times. The chain combines TRBV7-9 with TRBJ2-5; perhaps TRBD1 as D (6 bases). Germline V gives CDR1 SEHNR, CDR2 FQNEAQ (reference sequence). The CDR3 is 13 residues long. Trimming removed 5 bases at V and 8 bases at J, with 15 bases between. The DNA for the CDR3 is TGTGCCAGCAGCCCACCAGGGGAAACAACCCAGTACTTC. Protein: CASSPPGETTQYF.

This clone occurred many times. The chain is built from TRBV29-1 and TRBJ2-3, with a tentative D call TRBD2 (5 bases). The V end lost 3 bases, the J end lost 4 bases, and 8 bases lay between the germline ends. Germline CDR1 is SQVTM and CDR2 is ANQGSEA. This CDR3 has 12 amino acids. CDR3 sequence reads: CSVEVGADTQYF. The CDR3 region has the DNA TGCAGCGTTGAGGTGGGAGCAGATACGCAGTATTTT.

This chain joins TRBV15 and TRBJ1-2; D uncertain. The length of the CDR3 is 13 residues. Germline-derived CDR1 and CDR2 are LNHNV and YYDKDF (reference sequence). V lost 3 bases and J 5 bases, leaving 10 bases between the germline ends. CDR3 DNA sequence: TGTGCCACCAGCAGCCAGGCTTGGTATGGCTACACCTTC. This encodes CATSSQAWYGYTF.

This clone has just a few counts. V is TRBV5-1 and J is TRBJ2-7; 10 bases agree with TRBD1. CDR1 is SGHRS and CDR2 is YFSETQ in the germline V gene. After removal of 4 bases from V and 6 bases from J, the junction contained 7 bases not matched to a gene. The CDR3 is made up of 14 amino acids. The CDR3: CASSTGQGRGEQYF. CDR3 in DNA: TGCGCCAGCAGCACGGGACAGGGGAGAGGCGAGCAGTACTTC. The whole variable domain, filled in from reference TRBV5-1 and TRBJ2-7, reads KAGVTQTPRYLIKTRGQQVTLSCSPISGHRSVSWYQQTPGQGLQFLFEYFSETQRNKGNFPGRFSGRQFSNSRSEMNVSTLELGDSALYLCASSTGQGRGEQYFGPGTRLTVT.

J is TRBJ2-3 and V is TRBV10-3; TRBD1 matches at 7 bases. Germline V gene data show CDR1 as ENHRY and CDR2 as SYGVKD. V shed 7 bases, J shed 6 bases, and the junction held 7 bases outside the gene matches. The CDR3 is 13 amino acids. CDR3 region: CAIKGALDDTQYF. DNA of the CDR3: TGTGCCATCAAGGGGGCACTCGACGATACGCAGTATTTT.